This T cell receptor beta chain is from a study of T cell responses to AZD1222 COVID-19 vaccine. The CDR3 covers 13 residues. Germline lookup yields CDR1 LGHDT and CDR2 YNNKEL (reference sequence). V lost 5 bases to trimming and J lost 7 bases, with 11 bases between them. Sequencing was performed with immunoSEQ multiplex PCR; in TCRdb, only in-frame clones are kept and a portion is missing. The sample holds 100,000 to 150,000 clones, 80% to 90% seen once. This chain links TRBV3-1 (or the pseudogene TRBV3-2) with TRBJ2-2; D not resolved. The TCR sequence derives from an adult in good health. Source: peripheral blood, taken on day 0 of AZD1222 vaccination. CDR3 residues: CASSKSRDGELFF. The CDR3 DNA is TGTGCCAGCAGCAAAAGTAGGGACGGGGAGCTGTTTTTT.